This TCR beta chain was profiled in a study of shared clonotypes between healthy human individuals. Germline V gene sequence: CDR1 SGHNT, CDR2 YENEEA. The length of the CDR3 is 16 residues. Germline trimming cut 8 bases from V and 0 bases from J; bases unmatched to any gene: 9. The assay was immunoSEQ multiplex PCR, and TCRdb's table has in-frame clones only and misses some. The sample carries fewer than 1.8 million clones, approximately 98.5% recorded once. This TCR derives from a man younger than 45 in good health. The sample taken for sequencing was naive CD4+ T cells sorted from blood. Subset indicated: CD45RA+ positively selected. J is TRBJ2-1 and V is TRBV11-3, with 8 bases that match TRBD2. CDR3 sequence reads: CASSRGGKASYNEQFF. CDR3 in DNA: TGTGCCAGCTCCCGGGGGGGGAAGGCCTCCTACAATGAGCAGTTCTTC.